This is a list of T cell receptor beta chains from one sample in a study of radiotherapy plus CTLA-4 blockade in lung cancer. Assay used: immunoSEQ multiplex PCR; TCRdb lists only in-frame clones, some missing. This sample has about 40,000 clones, with about 77% found just once. The sample was peripheral blood, taken from a patient treated with radiotherapy plus ipilimumab. These receptors were collected from a human donor with non-small cell lung cancer who had stable disease on radiotherapy plus ipilimumab. CDR3s include the opening cysteine and the closing phenylalanine or tryptophan. Each record gives: V gene, D gene, clone size, CDR3 length, J gene, CDR3 protein, CDR3 DNA. A D gene is named only where the DNA matches it firmly. The size of a clone is reported for some rows only, either as once, few or many, or as a class for expanded clones.

V: TRBV19; D: TRBD1; size: -; length: 12; J: TRBJ1-6; CDR3: CASSNRGSPLHF; DNA: TGTGCCAGTAGCAACAGGGGGTCACCCCTCCACTTT
V: TRBV10-3; D: TRBD1; size: -; length: 13; J: TRBJ2-7; CDR3: CAILGTGAYEQYF; DNA: TGTGCCATCCTCGGGACAGGGGCATACGAGCAGTACTTC
V: TRBV6-1; D: TRBD1; size: -; length: 19; J: TRBJ2-6; CDR3: CASSEVQGSSSSGANVLTF; DNA: TGTGCCAGCAGTGAGGTACAGGGGTCTTCGAGCTCTGGGGCCAACGTCCTGACTTTC
V: TRBV7-2; D: TRBD1; size: -; length: 15; J: TRBJ1-1; CDR3: CASSSQAGGGTEAFF; DNA: TGTGCCAGCAGCTCCCAGGCAGGGGGTGGCACTGAAGCTTTCTTT
V: TRBV18; D: -; size: few; length: 12; J: TRBJ2-1; CDR3: CASLPSAGEQFF; DNA: TGTGCCAGCTTACCCTCGGCAGGTGAGCAGTTCTTC
V: TRBV2; D: -; size: -; length: 14; J: TRBJ1-5; CDR3: CASSGGGGNQPQHF; DNA: TGTGCCAGCAGTGGGGGGGGAGGCAATCAGCCCCAGCATTTT
V: TRBV6-4; D: -; size: -; length: 16; J: TRBJ2-5; CDR3: CASSDRRGGRGETQYF; DNA: TGTGCCAGCAGTGACAGGAGGGGGGGCCGAGGAGAGACCCAGTACTTC
V: TRBV5-1; D: -; size: -; length: 16; J: TRBJ2-4; CDR3: CASSLSVGLAKNIQYF; DNA: TGCGCCAGCAGCTTGTCAGTCGGGTTAGCCAAAAACATTCAGTACTTC
V: TRBV29-1; D: TRBD1; size: -; length: 13; J: TRBJ1-1; CDR3: CSVEGGGTGKAFF; DNA: TGCAGCGTTGAGGGGGGAGGGACAGGGAAAGCTTTCTTT
V: TRBV5-4; D: -; size: once; length: 14; J: TRBJ2-7; CDR3: CASSFGGQSYEQYF; DNA: TGTGCCAGCAGCTTTGGCGGACAGTCCTACGAGCAGTACTTC
V: TRBV15; D: -; size: -; length: 15; J: TRBJ2-7; CDR3: CATSREGRGAYEQYF; DNA: TGTGCCACCAGCAGAGAAGGCAGGGGGGCCTACGAGCAGTACTTC
V: TRBV19; D: TRBD1; size: -; length: 14; J: TRBJ1-1; CDR3: CASSWTGQNTEAFF; DNA: TGTGCCAGTAGTTGGACAGGGCAGAACACTGAAGCTTTCTTT
V: TRBV7-6; D: TRBD1; size: -; length: 15; J: TRBJ2-2; CDR3: CASSVGQDGTGELFF; DNA: TGTGCCAGCAGTGTGGGACAGGATGGGACCGGGGAGCTGTTTTTT
V: TRBV29-1; D: TRBD1; size: -; length: 13; J: TRBJ1-2; CDR3: CSVDRDPLRGYTF; DNA: TGCAGCGTGGACAGGGACCCCCTTCGGGGCTACACCTTC
V: TRBV10-1; D: -; size: -; length: 13; J: TRBJ1-2; CDR3: CASSESSGLGYTF; DNA: TGCGCCAGCAGTGAGTCGAGCGGGCTCGGCTACACCTTC
V: TRBV10-3; D: -; size: -; length: 14; J: TRBJ1-2; CDR3: CAISESSLGGGYTF; DNA: TGTGCCATCAGTGAGTCGTCTCTGGGGGGAGGCTACACCTTC
V: TRBV29-1; D: -; size: -; length: 15; J: TRBJ2-7; CDR3: CSAGGRRLGSYEQYF; DNA: TGCAGCGCGGGGGGCCGGCGGTTGGGATCGTACGAGCAGTACTTC
V: TRBV7-2; D: -; size: -; length: 14; J: TRBJ1-1; CDR3: CASSPLDSNTEAFF; DNA: TGTGCCAGCAGCCCTCTCGACAGCAACACTGAAGCTTTCTTT
V: TRBV6-1; D: -; size: -; length: 18; J: TRBJ2-5; CDR3: CASSEGGEWGSPMGTQYF; DNA: TGTGCCAGCAGTGAAGGGGGGGAATGGGGCAGTCCGATGGGGACCCAGTACTTC
V: TRBV5-4; D: TRBD1; size: -; length: 14; J: TRBJ1-2; CDR3: CAGSPTGNRYGYTF; DNA: TGTGCCGGCAGCCCGACAGGGAACCGCTATGGCTACACCTTC
V: TRBV30; D: TRBD1; size: -; length: 15; J: TRBJ1-6; CDR3: CAWSVPGTGYSPLHF; DNA: TGTGCCTGGAGTGTACCGGGGACAGGGTATTCACCCCTCCACTTT
V: TRBV5-4; D: TRBD1; size: -; length: 16; J: TRBJ2-5; CDR3: CASSWGQGRYQETQYF; DNA: TGTGCCAGCAGCTGGGGACAGGGAAGGTACCAAGAGACCCAGTACTTC
V: TRBV5-1; D: -; size: once; length: 15; J: TRBJ1-1; CDR3: CASSLPQGMNTEAFF; DNA: TGCGCCAGCAGCTTGCCACAGGGCATGAACACTGAAGCTTTCTTT
V: TRBV11-2; D: -; size: -; length: 14; J: TRBJ2-5; CDR3: CASSLDPREETQYF; DNA: TGTGCCAGCAGCTTAGATCCGAGGGAGGAGACCCAGTACTTC
V: TRBV18; D: -; size: -; length: 14; J: TRBJ1-2; CDR3: CASSPQGHSYGYTF; DNA: TGTGCCAGCTCACCGCAGGGACACTCCTATGGCTACACCTTC
V: TRBV6-4; D: -; size: -; length: 15; J: TRBJ2-1; CDR3: CASSDSERGLGEQFF; DNA: TGTGCCAGCAGTGACTCGGAAAGGGGTCTGGGTGAGCAGTTCTTC
V: TRBV11-3; D: -; size: -; length: 16; J: TRBJ2-7; CDR3: CASSLPPRRGWDEQYF; DNA: TGTGCCAGCTCCCTTCCGCCCAGGAGGGGTTGGGACGAGCAGTACTTC
V: TRBV19; D: TRBD1; size: -; length: 14; J: TRBJ2-2; CDR3: CASTGTGLTGELFF; DNA: TGTGCCAGTACCGGGACAGGACTAACCGGGGAGCTGTTTTTT
V: TRBV7-8; D: TRBD1; size: -; length: 16; J: TRBJ1-2; CDR3: CASSNTGTGANYGYTF; DNA: TGTGCCAGCAGCAATACCGGGACAGGAGCTAACTATGGCTACACCTTC
V: TRBV30; D: TRBD1; size: -; length: 13; J: TRBJ2-5; CDR3: CAWTGQGGETQYF; DNA: TGTGCCTGGACCGGACAGGGGGGCGAGACCCAGTACTTC
V: TRBV5-1; D: -; size: few; length: 13; J: TRBJ1-1; CDR3: CASSWTANTEAFF; DNA: TGCGCCAGCAGCTGGACAGCGAACACTGAAGCTTTCTTT
V: TRBV6-5; D: TRBD1; size: -; length: 14; J: TRBJ1-1; CDR3: CASRVQGVVTEAFF; DNA: TGTGCCAGCAGAGTTCAGGGGGTGGTCACTGAAGCTTTCTTT
V: TRBV7-9; D: TRBD2; size: -; length: 15; J: TRBJ2-7; CDR3: CASSLPPRGGFEQYF; DNA: TGTGCCAGCAGCTTACCCCCCCGGGGGGGGTTCGAGCAGTACTTC
V: TRBV2; D: -; size: -; length: 11; J: TRBJ2-5; CDR3: CASSLQETQYF; DNA: TGTGCCAGCAGTCTCCAAGAGACCCAGTACTTC
V: TRBV5-4; D: -; size: -; length: 15; J: TRBJ1-6; CDR3: CASSRLGQGNSPLHF; DNA: TGTGCCAGCAGCCGGCTGGGGCAGGGTAATTCACCCCTCCACTTT
V: TRBV5-6; D: TRBD1; size: once; length: 13; J: TRBJ1-5; CDR3: CASSQGVEQPQHF; DNA: TGTGCCAGCAGCCAGGGGGTGGAGCAGCCCCAGCATTTT
V: TRBV7-9; D: TRBD1; size: -; length: 14; J: TRBJ1-4; CDR3: CASSWTGEGEKLFF; DNA: TGTGCCAGCAGCTGGACAGGGGAGGGTGAAAAACTGTTTTTT
V: TRBV30; D: TRBD1; size: -; length: 14; J: TRBJ1-6; CDR3: CAWSAGTGRSPLHF; DNA: TGTGCCTGGAGCGCGGGGACAGGGCGATCACCCCTCCACTTT
V: TRBV4-1; D: -; size: few; length: 14; J: TRBJ1-5; CDR3: CASSRAGNNQPQHF; DNA: TGCGCCAGCAGCCGAGCCGGGAACAATCAGCCCCAGCATTTT
V: TRBV6-5; D: -; size: -; length: 16; J: TRBJ1-1; CDR3: CASSYSVGDMNTEAFF; DNA: TGTGCCAGCAGTTACTCTGTGGGGGACATGAACACTGAAGCTTTCTTT
V: TRBV29-1; D: -; size: -; length: 12; J: TRBJ1-2; CDR3: CSVAAGQGGYTF; DNA: TGCAGCGTTGCTGCGGGGCAAGGTGGCTACACCTTC
V: TRBV29-1; D: TRBD2; size: -; length: 13; J: TRBJ2-5; CDR3: CSVLTSGQETQYF; DNA: TGCAGCGTCCTGACTAGCGGGCAAGAGACCCAGTACTTC
V: TRBV5-4; D: TRBD2; size: -; length: 15; J: TRBJ2-2; CDR3: CASSLAGGPIGELFF; DNA: TGTGCCAGCAGCTTAGCGGGGGGGCCGATTGGGGAGCTGTTTTTT
V: TRBV11-3; D: -; size: -; length: 14; J: TRBJ2-4; CDR3: CASSAGNRVDIQYF; DNA: TGTGCCAGCAGCGCCGGGAATAGGGTGGACATTCAGTACTTC
V: TRBV10-2; D: -; size: -; length: 13; J: TRBJ1-3; CDR3: CASGPDSGNTIYF; DNA: TGCGCCAGCGGGCCCGACTCTGGAAACACCATATATTTT
V: TRBV4-1; D: TRBD1; size: -; length: 16; J: TRBJ1-2; CDR3: CASSAGTGVNNYGYTF; DNA: TGCGCCAGCAGCGCCGGGACAGGGGTGAATAACTATGGCTACACCTTC
V: TRBV27; D: -; size: -; length: 14; J: TRBJ1-5; CDR3: CASSRGGSDQPQHF; DNA: TGTGCCAGCAGCCGGGGGGGTTCCGATCAGCCCCAGCATTTT